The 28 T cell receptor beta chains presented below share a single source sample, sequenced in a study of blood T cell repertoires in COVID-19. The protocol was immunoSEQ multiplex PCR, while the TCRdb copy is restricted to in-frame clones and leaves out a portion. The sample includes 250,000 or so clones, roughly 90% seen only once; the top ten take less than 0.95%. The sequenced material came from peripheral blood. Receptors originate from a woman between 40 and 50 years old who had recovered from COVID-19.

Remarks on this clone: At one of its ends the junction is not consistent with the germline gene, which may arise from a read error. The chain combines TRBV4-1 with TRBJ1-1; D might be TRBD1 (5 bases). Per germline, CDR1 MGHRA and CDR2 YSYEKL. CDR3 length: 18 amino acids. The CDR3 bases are TGCGCCAGCAGCCAAGGGTCAGGGAAGGAGATGGCCGGCACTGAATCTTTCTTT. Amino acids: CASSQGSGKEMAGTESFF.

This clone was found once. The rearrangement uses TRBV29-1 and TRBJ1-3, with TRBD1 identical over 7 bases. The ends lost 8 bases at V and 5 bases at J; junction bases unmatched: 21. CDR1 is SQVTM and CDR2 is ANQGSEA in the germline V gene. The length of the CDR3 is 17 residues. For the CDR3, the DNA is TGCAGCTTCTTCGTTGGTTGGGACAGCCAGGGTAGAAACACCATATATTTT. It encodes CSFFVGWDSQGRNTIYF.

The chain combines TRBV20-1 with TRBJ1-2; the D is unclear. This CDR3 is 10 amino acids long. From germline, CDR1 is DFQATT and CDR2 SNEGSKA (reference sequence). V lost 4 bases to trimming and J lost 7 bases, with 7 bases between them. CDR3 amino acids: CSAISAGYTF. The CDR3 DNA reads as TGCAGTGCTATCAGCGCTGGCTACACCTTC.

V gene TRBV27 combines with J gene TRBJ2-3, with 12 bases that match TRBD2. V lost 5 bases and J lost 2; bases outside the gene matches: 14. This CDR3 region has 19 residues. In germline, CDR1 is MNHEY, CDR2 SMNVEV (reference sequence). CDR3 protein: CASSTLSGLAGSITDTQYF. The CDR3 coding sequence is TGTGCCAGCAGTACGCTAAGTGGACTAGCGGGAAGTATCACAGATACGCAGTATTTT.

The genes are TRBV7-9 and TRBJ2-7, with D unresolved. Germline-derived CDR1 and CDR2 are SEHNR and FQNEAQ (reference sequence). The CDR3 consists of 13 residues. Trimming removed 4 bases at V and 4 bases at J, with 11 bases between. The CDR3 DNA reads TGTGCCAGCAGCTCCTCGACTGGATACGAGCAGTACTTC. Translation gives CASSSSTGYEQYF.

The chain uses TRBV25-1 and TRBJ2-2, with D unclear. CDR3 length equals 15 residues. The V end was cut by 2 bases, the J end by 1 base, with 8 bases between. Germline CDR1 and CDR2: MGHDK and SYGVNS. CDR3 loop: CASSEGQVNTGELFF. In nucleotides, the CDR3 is TGTGCCAGCAGTGAAGGGCAGGTGAACACCGGGGAGCTGTTTTTT. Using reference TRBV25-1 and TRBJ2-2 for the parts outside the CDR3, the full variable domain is EADIYQTPRYLVIGTGKKITLECSQTMGHDKMYWYQQDPGMELHLIHYSYGVNSTEKGDLSSESTVSRIRTEHFPLTLESARPSHTSQYLCASSEGQVNTGELFFGEGSRLTVL.

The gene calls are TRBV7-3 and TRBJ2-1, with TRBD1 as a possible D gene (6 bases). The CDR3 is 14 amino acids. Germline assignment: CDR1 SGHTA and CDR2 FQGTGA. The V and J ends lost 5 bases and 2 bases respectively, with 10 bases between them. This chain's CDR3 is CASSRTGPYNEQFF. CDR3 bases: TGTGCCAGCAGCCGAACAGGGCCCTACAATGAGCAGTTCTTC.

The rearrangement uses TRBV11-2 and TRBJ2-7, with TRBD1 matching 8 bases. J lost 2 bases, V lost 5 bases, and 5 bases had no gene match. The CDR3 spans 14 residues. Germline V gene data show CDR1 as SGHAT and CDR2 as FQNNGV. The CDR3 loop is CASSPGQGPYEQYF. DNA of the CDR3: TGTGCCAGCAGCCCCGGACAGGGCCCCTACGAGCAGTACTTC. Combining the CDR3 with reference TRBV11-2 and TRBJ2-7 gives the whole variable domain EAGVAQSPRYKIIEKRQSVAFWCNPISGHATLYWYQQILGQGPKLLIQFQNNGVVDDSQLPKDRFSAERLKGVDSTLKIQPAKLEDSAVYLCASSPGQGPYEQYFGPGTRLTVT.

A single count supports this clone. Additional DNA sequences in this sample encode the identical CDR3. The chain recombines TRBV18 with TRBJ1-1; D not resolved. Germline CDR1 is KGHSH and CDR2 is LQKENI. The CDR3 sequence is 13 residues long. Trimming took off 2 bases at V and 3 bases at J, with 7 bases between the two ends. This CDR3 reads CASSPGRDTEAFF. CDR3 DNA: TGTGCCAGCTCACCAGGCCGGGACACTGAAGCTTTCTTT.

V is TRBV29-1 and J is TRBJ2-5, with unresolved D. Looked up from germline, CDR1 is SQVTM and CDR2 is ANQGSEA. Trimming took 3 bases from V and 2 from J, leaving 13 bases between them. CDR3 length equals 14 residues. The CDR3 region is CSVEPTGRQETQYF. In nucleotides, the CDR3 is TGCAGCGTTGAGCCGACGGGTCGACAAGAGACCCAGTACTTC.

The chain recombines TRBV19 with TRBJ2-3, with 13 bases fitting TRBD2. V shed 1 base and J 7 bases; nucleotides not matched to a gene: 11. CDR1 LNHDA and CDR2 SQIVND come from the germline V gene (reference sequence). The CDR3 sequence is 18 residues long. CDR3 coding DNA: TGTGCCAGTAGTATAGCCGGGACTAGCGGGGCGGAGGCGTATACGCAGTATTTT. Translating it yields CASSIAGTSGAEAYTQYF.

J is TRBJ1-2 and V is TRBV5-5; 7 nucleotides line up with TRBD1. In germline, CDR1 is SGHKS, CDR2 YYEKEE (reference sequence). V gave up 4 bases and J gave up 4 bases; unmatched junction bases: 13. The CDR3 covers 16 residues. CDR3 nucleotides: TGTGCCAGCAGCCAGAGGGGAGGACAGGACCGCTATGGCTACACCTTC. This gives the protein CASSQRGGQDRYGYTF.

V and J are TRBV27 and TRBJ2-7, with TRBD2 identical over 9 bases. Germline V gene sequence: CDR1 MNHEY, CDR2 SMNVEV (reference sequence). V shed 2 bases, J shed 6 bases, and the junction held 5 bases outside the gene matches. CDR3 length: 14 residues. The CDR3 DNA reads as TGTGCCAGCAGTTTAGGCGGGAGGGCCGGCGAGCAGTACTTC. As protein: CASSLGGRAGEQYF.

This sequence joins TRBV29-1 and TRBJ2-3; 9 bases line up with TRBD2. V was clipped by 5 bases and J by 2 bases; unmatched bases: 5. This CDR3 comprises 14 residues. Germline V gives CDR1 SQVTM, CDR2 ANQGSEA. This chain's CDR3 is CSVLLAGHTDTQYF. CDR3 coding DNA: TGCAGCGTTCTGCTAGCGGGACACACAGATACGCAGTATTTT.

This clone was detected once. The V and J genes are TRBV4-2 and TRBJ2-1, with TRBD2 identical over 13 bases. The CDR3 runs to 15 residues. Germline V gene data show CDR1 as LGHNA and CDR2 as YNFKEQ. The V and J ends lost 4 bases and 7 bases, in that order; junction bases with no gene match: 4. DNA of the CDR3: TGTGCCAGCAGCCTTCTGGGACTAGCGGGAAATGAGCAGTTCTTC. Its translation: CASSLLGLAGNEQFF.

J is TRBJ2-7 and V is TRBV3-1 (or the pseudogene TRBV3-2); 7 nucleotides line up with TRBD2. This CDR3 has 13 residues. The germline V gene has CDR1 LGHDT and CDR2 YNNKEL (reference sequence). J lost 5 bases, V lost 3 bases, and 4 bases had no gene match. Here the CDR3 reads CASSHGGSNEQYF. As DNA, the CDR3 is TGTGCCAGCAGCCACGGCGGGAGCAACGAGCAGTACTTC.

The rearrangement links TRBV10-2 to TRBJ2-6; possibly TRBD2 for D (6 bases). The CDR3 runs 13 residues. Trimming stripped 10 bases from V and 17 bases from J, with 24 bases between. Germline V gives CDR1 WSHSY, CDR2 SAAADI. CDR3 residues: CATGVAALAPLTF. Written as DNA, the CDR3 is TGCGCCACTGGGGTAGCGGCACTCGCTCCTTTGACTTTC.

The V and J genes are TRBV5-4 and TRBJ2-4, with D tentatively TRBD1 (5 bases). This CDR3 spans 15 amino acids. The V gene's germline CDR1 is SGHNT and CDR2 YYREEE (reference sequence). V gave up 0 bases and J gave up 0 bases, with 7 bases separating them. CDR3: CASSLAGAAKNIQYF. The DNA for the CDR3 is TGTGCCAGCAGCTTGGCTGGGGCAGCCAAAAACATTCAGTACTTC.

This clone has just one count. CDR3 in DNA: TGCGCCAGCAGCATAGATAGCGGGAGTTTCTACGAGCAGTACTTC. Protein product: CASSIDSGSFYEQYF. The rearrangement uses TRBV5-1 and TRBJ2-7; 9 bases line up with TRBD2. The CDR3 runs to 15 residues. CDR1 SGHRS and CDR2 YFSETQ come from the germline V gene. V gave up 4 bases and J gave up 3 bases; unmatched junction bases: 8.

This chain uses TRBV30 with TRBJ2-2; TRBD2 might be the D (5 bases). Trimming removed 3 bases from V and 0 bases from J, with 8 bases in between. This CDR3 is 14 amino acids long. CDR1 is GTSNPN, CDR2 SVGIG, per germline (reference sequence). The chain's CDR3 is CAWRAEANTGELFF. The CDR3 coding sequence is TGTGCCTGGAGAGCGGAAGCGAACACCGGGGAGCTGTTTTTT.

The CDR3 nucleotides are TGTGCCAGTACCCAGGGCGTCACAGATACGCAGTATTTT. This encodes CASTQGVTDTQYF. V and J are TRBV19 and TRBJ2-3; maybe TRBD1 (5 bases). Germline CDR1 LNHDA, CDR2 SQIVND (reference sequence). Deletions cut 7 bases from V and 2 bases from J, with 10 bases between. The CDR3 is 13 residues long.

CDR3 protein: CASSLGQAGSNEQFF. CDR3 nucleotides: TGTGCCAGCAGTTTAGGGCAAGCGGGTTCGAATGAGCAGTTCTTC. This chain links TRBV28 with TRBJ2-1; weak D call: TRBD2 (6 bases). V dropped 2 bases and J dropped 7 bases, with 15 bases sitting between them. Germline V gene lookup returns CDR1 MDHEN and CDR2 SYDVKM. This CDR3 is built from 15 residues.

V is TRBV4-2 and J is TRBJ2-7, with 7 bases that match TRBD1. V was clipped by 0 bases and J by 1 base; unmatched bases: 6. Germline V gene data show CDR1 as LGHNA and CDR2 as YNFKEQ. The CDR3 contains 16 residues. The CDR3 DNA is TGTGCCAGCAGCCAAGATCGGACAGGACCATCCTACGAGCAGTACTTC. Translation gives CASSQDRTGPSYEQYF.

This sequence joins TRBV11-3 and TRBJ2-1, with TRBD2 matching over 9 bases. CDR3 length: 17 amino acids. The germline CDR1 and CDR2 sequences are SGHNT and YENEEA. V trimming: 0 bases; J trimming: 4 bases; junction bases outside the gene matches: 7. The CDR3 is CASSLELKLAGYNEQFF. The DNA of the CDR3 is TGTGCCAGCAGCTTAGAATTGAAGCTAGCGGGGTACAATGAGCAGTTCTTC.

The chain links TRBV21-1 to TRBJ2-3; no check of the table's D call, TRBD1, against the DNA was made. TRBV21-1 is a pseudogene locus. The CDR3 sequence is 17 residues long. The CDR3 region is CASSKSLDRVGTDTQYF. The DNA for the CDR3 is TGTGCCAGCAGCAAGTCCCTGGACAGGGTGGGCACAGATACGCAGTATTTT.

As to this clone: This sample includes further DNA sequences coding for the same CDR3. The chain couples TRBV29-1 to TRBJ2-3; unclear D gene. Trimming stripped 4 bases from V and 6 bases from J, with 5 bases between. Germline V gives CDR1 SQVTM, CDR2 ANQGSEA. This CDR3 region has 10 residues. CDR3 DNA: TGCAGCGTTGGGGCCGATACGCAGTATTTT. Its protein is CSVGADTQYF.

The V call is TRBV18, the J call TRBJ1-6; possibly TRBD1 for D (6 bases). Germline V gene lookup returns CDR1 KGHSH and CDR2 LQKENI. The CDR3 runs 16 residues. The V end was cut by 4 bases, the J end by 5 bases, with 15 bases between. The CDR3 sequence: CASSQRTADNNSPLHF. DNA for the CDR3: TGTGCCAGCTCACAGAGGACAGCAGATAATAATTCACCCCTCCACTTT.

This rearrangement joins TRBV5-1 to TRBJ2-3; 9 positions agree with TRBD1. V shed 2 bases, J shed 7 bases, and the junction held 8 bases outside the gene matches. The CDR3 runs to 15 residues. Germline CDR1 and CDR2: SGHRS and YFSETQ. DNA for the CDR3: TGCGCCAGCAGCTTCGCACAGGGGGCGCCGTATACGCAGTATTTT. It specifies CASSFAQGAPYTQYF.